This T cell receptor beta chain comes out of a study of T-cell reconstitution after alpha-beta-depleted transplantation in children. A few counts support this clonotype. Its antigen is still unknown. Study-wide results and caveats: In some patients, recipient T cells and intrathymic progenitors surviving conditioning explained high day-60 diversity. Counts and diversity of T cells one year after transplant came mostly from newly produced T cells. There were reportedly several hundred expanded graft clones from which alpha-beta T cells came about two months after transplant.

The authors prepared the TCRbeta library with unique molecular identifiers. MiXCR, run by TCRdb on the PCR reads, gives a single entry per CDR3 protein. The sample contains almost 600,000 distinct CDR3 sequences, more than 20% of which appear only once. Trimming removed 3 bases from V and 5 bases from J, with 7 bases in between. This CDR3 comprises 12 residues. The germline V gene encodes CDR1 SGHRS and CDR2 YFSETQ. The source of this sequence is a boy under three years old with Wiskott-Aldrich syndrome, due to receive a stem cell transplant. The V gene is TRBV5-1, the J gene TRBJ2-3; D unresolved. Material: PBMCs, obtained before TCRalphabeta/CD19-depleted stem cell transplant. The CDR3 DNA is TGCGCCAGCAGCTCCACGATAGATACGCAGTATTTT. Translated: CASSSTIDTQYF.